The source of this T cell receptor (beta chain) is a study of CD8 T cells in Susac syndrome (dated by TCRdb to between 2019 and 2020). At the level of the whole study: Whether CD8+ T cell activation and differentiation in Susac syndrome was antigen driven was tested using repertoire sequencing. The study compared CD8+ T cell repertoire clonality among 12 healthy donors, about 14 Susac syndrome patients and approximately 16 multiple sclerosis patients.

RNA was extracted with the RNeasy kit and about 0.5 to 1 ug was reverse transcribed using random hexamers. The immunoSEQ multiplex PCR assay, covering 54 Vbeta and 13 Jbeta segments, was used to amplify TCR beta CDR3 regions. PCR amplification bias was corrected by using a synthetic template baseline for primer optimization and computational correction. Per the source publication's procedure: Reads were annotated to V, D and J genes according to IMGT and were analyzed with immunoSEQ Analyzer, with only productive sequences retained. Clonality was computed as one minus Shannon entropy normalized by log2 of the number of productive unique sequences. For each patient and control, public and private clones were evaluated within the 100 most prevalent clones. Clones were defined as Susac-specific if absent from the healthy and MS cohorts, from 900 to 1,300 published viral clones and from other ImmuneACCESS disease sequences. TCRdb cleaned the public reads at Q25 with fastp, built clones with MiXCR and kept in-frame beta chains. Every entry covers one CDR3 protein and lists the most common genes and DNA from its rows. TCRdb's processing, not the authors' own work, is the source of the V and J calls. The sample yields under 200,000 distinct CDR3 sequences; approximately 95% were counted once. Together, the top ten hold 0.15% to 0.2% of the sample.

High-throughput TCR beta sequencing profiled peripheral blood CD8+ and CD4+ T cells from healthy donors, Susac syndrome patients and multiple sclerosis patients. Treatment-naive patients with stable or active relapsing-remitting disease fulfilling revised McDonald criteria were used as multiple sclerosis controls. Bulk CD8+ and CD4+ T cells were purified by magnetic negative isolation, while CD8+ TEMRA cells were enriched using FACS. Blood was drawn into EDTA tubes, processed within 24 hours, and PBMCs were isolated by density gradient centrifugation. PBMCs destined for TCR sequencing were cryopreserved in liquid nitrogen and later thawed in a 37 °C water bath. The sorted or isolated CD4+, CD8+ and CD8+ TEMRA cells reached a purity of at least 90%. CDR1 and CDR2 are read off the germline V gene (reference sequence) as MNHEY and SMNVEV. Here V drops 7 bases and J drops 2 bases, and the junction holds 3 bases not matched to any gene. The CDR3 goes from the cysteine to the phenylalanine over 13 residues. The only DNA kept is the CDR3, 39 bases in frame from the first base.

Summary of the overall study and its limitations: The number of individuals in the TCR sequencing and HLA analysis was acknowledged as relatively small.

Worth noting for this clonotype: Its antigen remains unidentified. It has no much larger one-base neighbor in the sample; base qualities were not kept.

The rearrangement joined TRBV27 to TRBJ2-3, with TRBD2 matching 7 junction bases. The sequence came from a human donor with multiple sclerosis. Sequenced: CD8+ T cells from PBMCs. The CDR3 region has the sequence CASTSGYTDTQYF. The nucleotides are TGTGCCAGCACTAGCGGATACACAGATACGCAGTATTTT.